This T cell receptor (beta chain) is drawn from a study of T cell clones after liver transplantation (dated by TCRdb to between 2018 and 2020). Concerning the study at large: Samples were obtained from ITN030ST, a randomized trial in which withdrawal of immunosuppression was attempted within 2 years of liver transplantation. Blood samples were collected pre-transplant, pre-randomization before withdrawal, and post-randomization after either full withdrawal or failed withdrawal. Three of the eight recipients were HCV-positive; the others were transplanted for non-autoimmune, non-viral indications. As an antigen-independent comparator for donor-reactive sequences, third party-reactive TCRbeta sequences were also identified from pre-transplant MLRs. Tolerance meant complete immunosuppression withdrawal for at least one year without liver enzymes rising beyond twice the upper limit of normal. Of the 8 liver transplant recipients making up the studied cohort, 3 were classified as tolerant and 5 as non-tolerant. Donor-reactive T cell clones were identified using TCRbeta sequencing after a pre-transplant mixed lymphocyte reaction and were then followed in post-transplant blood. Subjects received no induction therapy and standard immunosuppression until randomization at 12-24 months post-transplant.

Including cysteine and phenylalanine, the CDR3 has 15 amino acids. Only CDR3 DNA is held: 45 bases, read in frame from base 1. The germline V gene specifies MGHRA as CDR1 and YSYEKL as CDR2. The V end gives up 4 bases and the J end 5 bases, leaving 6 bases in the junction not matched to a gene. High-throughput TCRbeta CDR3 sequencing of frozen genomic DNA was performed by immunoSEQ, including PCR amplification, mapping, bias correction and internal controls. Under the source paper's analysis protocol: Only productive rearrangements were retained, with each unique TCRbeta sequence defined by its CDR3 nucleotide sequence together with its V and J gene. For classification of a sequence as donor-reactive, at least 5-fold expansion in CFSE-low cells relative to unstimulated pre-transplant cells and a frequency of at least 0.01% were required. Per-subject minimum frequency thresholds, based on the lowest-template unstimulated sample, ensured at least 90% detection power. Jensen-Shannon divergence between the top 1000 TCRbeta sequences post-transplant and pre-transplant was used to measure repertoire turnover. Two-sided Fisher's exact tests were used to test for changes in the detection of donor-reactive sequences. The table was pulled from immuneACCESS by TCRdb, which kept in-frame rearrangements only. Such tables lose some clones; where checked, under half of the loss comes from unresolved V genes, and the rest has no known cause. That table supplies the V and J calls and clone size; D and trimming were determined from the DNA. This sample has roughly 100,000 clones in its table, and about 88% of those were observed once. The biggest ten clones account for less than 3% of the sample.

Paper-wide results and their limitations: The decline in donor-reactive sequences exceeded the decline in third party-reactive sequences, suggesting partial antigen-specific deletion that was unrelated to withdrawal success. In most of the 8 subjects, circulating donor-reactive CD4 TCRbeta sequences decreased significantly after transplant, regardless of tolerance or HCV status. In a couple of subjects, low numbers of available donor cells limited the measurable donor-reactive repertoire. Because of small, heterogeneous patient numbers and non-standardized post-transplant time points, the conclusions were only preliminary. Once repertoire turnover was taken into account, donor-reactive detection showed a significant reduction for CD4 in 7 of 8 subjects and for CD8 in 8 of 8. Because allograft tissue specimens were not available, migration of donor-reactive T cells into the graft, rather than deletion, may have occurred.

This clone was seen only a few times. What this receptor recognizes is not known. Base-call qualities are not available, and no considerably larger clone is one nucleotide away. Unstimulated PBMCs, after thawing, were stained for CD3, CD4 and CD8 and then FACS-sorted into CD3+CD4+ and CD3+CD8+ populations. All 8 studied subjects were randomized to immunosuppression withdrawal. The Qiagen DNeasy Blood and Tissue Kit was used to isolate genomic DNA. The input for sequencing was CD4+ T cells from blood, taken about 50 months after liver transplant. The rearranged segments are TRBV4-1 and TRBJ1-5; 9 middle bases align to TRBD1. The clonotype was recovered from a human patient who received a liver transplant. After transplantation, some T cells may belong to the graft donor instead of the recipient. This receptor carries the CDR3 CASSPDRGSYQPQHF. The DNA reads TGCGCCAGCAGCCCTGACAGGGGGAGCTATCAGCCCCAGCATTTT.